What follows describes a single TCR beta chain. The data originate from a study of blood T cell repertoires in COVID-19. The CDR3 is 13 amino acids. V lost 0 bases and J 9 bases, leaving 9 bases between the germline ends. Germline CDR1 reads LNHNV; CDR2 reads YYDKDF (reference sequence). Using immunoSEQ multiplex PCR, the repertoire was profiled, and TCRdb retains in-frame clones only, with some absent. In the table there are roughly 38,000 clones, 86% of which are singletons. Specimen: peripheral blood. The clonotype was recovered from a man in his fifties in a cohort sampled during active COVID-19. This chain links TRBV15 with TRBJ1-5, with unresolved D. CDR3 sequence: CATSRDLRGPQHF. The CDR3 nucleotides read TGTGCCACCAGCAGAGATCTCCGGGGGCCCCAGCATTTT.